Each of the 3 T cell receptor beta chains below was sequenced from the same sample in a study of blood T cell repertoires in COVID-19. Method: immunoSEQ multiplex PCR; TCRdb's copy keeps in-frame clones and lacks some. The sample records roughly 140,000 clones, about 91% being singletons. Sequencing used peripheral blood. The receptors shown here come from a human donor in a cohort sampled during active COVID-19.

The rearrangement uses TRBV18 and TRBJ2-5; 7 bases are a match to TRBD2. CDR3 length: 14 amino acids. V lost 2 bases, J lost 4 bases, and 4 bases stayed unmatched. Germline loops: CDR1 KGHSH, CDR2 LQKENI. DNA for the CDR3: TGTGCCAGCTCACCAGCGGGCGGGGGAGAGACCCAGTACTTC. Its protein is CASSPAGGGETQYF.

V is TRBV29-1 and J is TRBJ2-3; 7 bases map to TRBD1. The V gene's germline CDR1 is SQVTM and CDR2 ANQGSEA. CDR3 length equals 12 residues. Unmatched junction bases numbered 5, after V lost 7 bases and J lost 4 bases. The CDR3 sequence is CSAGQISDTQYF. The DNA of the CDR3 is TGCAGCGCGGGACAGATTTCAGATACGCAGTATTTT.

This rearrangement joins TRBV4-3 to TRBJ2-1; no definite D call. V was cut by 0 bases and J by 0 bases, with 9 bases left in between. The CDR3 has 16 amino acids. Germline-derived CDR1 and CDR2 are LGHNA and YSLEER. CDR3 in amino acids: CASSQERRSSYNEQFF. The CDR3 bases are TGCGCCAGCAGCCAAGAACGTAGGAGCTCCTACAATGAGCAGTTCTTC.